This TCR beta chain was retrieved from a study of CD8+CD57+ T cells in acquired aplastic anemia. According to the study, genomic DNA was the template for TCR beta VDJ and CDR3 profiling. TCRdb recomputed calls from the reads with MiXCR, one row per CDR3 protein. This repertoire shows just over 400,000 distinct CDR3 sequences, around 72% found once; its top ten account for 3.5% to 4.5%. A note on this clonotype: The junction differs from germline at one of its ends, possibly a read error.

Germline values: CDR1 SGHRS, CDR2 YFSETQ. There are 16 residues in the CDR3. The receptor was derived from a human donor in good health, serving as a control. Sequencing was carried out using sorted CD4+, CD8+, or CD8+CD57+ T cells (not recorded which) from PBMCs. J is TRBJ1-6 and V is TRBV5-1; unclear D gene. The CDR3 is CASSVDPAGGNSPPHF. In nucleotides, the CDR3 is TGTGCCAGCAGCGTTGATCCTGCAGGAGGTAATTCACCCCCCCACTTT.